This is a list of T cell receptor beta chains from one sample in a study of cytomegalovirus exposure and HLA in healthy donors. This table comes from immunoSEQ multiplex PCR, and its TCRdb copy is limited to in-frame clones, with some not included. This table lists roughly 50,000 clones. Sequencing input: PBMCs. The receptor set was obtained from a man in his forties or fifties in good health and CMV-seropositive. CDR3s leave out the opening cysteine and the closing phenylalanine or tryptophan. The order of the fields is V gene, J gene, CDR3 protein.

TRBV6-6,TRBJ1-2,ASRNEGYGYT
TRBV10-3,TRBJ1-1,AISGSDTEAF
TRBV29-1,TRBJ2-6,SVATGAGANVLT
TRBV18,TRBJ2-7,ASSPQGDSVYEQY
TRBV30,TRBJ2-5,AWSLEVVETQY
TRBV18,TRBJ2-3,ASSPRAASTDTQY
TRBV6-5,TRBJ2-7,ASSRAGEGDEQY
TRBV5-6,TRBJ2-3,ASSLGDRGQY
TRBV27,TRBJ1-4,ASSLRQGANRDEKLF
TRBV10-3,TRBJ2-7,AIRGDRPPYEQY
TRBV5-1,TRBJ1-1,ASSLFIYTEAF
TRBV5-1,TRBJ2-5,ASSFGTSGGFSQETQY
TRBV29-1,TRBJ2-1,SVVTGAPRDNEQF
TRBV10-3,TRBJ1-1,AIRTGGNTEAF
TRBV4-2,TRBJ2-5,ASSQDRREGRETQY
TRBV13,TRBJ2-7,ASSSGQGVGEQY
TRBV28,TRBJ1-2,ASKSPEPYYGYT
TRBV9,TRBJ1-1,ASSVGQVNTEAF
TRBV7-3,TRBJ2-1,ASSLSGTGNYNEQF
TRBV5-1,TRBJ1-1,ASSFLRDTEAF
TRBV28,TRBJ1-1,ASSLRQGNTEAF
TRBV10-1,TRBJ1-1,ASSEWPGLEAF
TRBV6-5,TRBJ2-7,ASRRDRSSAYEQY
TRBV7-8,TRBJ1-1,ASSLGGAGTERAF
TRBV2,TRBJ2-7,ASSQQGAGDEQY
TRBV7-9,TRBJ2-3,ASSTGRLEADTQY